This TCR beta chain was profiled in a study of graft-versus-host responses after intestinal transplantation (dated by TCRdb to the early 2020s). Regarding the research as a whole: Recipients received multivisceral, liver-intestinal, or isolated intestinal transplants. Anti-thymocyte globulin induction was given to all recipients, followed by maintenance tacrolimus and steroids for around three years. After intestinal transplantation, graft-versus-host and host-versus-graft alloreactive T cell clones in the graft, circulation and bone marrow were tracked using bulk TCR-beta CDR3 sequencing. To identify alloreactive clones, pre-transplant mixed lymphocyte reaction products were sequenced and then compared with unstimulated pre-transplant donor and recipient T cells. Of the 20 to 25 intestinal transplant recipients enrolled in the cohort, one of whom was a retransplant, a few patients without pretransplant specimens were excluded. Donor T cell macrochimerism was defined as a peak of at least 4% donor T cells among recipient peripheral blood mononuclear cells. Rather than being sequenced by the commercial service, samples from a few later patients were sequenced in-house on an Illumina MiSeq and processed with MiXCR.

A note on this clone: Its antigen is still unknown. The input lacks base qualities; no much larger clone sits a single base away.

Library preparation employed the immunoSEQ multiplex PCR assay. In most patients, genomic DNA was isolated using the Qiagen DNeasy Blood and Tissue Kit and sent frozen to Adaptive Biotechnologies for TCR sequencing. Adaptive Biotechnologies carried out high-throughput TCR-beta CDR3 sequencing of genomic DNA for most patients. The authors' pipeline ran thus. TCR sequencing data were retrieved from Adaptive's ImmunoSEQ software for 18 patients, whereas a few other patients were processed with MiXCR and VDJtools. CD4 versus CD8 sorting errors were corrected by removing sequences found in both subsets at a frequency ratio below 5:1. CDR3 nucleotide sequences shared between donor and recipient were removed because their origin could not be assigned. At least 2-fold expansion over unstimulated cells and a minimum CFSE-low frequency of 0.002% (template counts) or 0.001% (read counts) were required for clones to be classified as alloreactive. A clone was considered mappable if detected in the sequenced pre-transplant spleen, lymph node, or MLR CFSE-low populations of the donor or recipient. Cumulative frequency of alloreactive clones was calculated as a percentage of all sequences weighted by copy number. Entries here come from immuneACCESS through TCRdb and include only in-frame sequences with V and J called. Some clones fail to appear in such tables; in the studies checked, an unresolved V gene covers under half of the shortfall, and the cause of the remainder is unknown. V, J and clone size are those of that table, while D and trimming were read from the DNA. This sample lists 84,000 or so clones; roughly 92% were detected once. Approximately 0.3% of the sample is held by the ten biggest clonotypes.

The label giving this sample's time point can be read as: cells obtained before transplantation from donor or recipient. CD3+CD4+ and CD3+CD8+ populations were FACS-sorted from unstimulated pre-transplant donor and recipient cells taken from spleen or lymph nodes. There are 14 amino acids in the CDR3, from cysteine to phenylalanine inclusive. Just the 42-base CDR3 DNA is kept, in frame starting at base 1. Looking up the germline V gene yields CDR1 MDHEN and CDR2 SYDVKM. V is pruned by 5 bases and J by 4 bases, leaving 3 bases of the junction without a gene match. Results and caveats for the whole study, not just this receptor: GvH clones were detected in recipient bone marrow, and some of these GvH clones were observed earlier in ileal mucosa or blood, consistent with an intestinal mucosal origin. Early after transplant, peak levels of circulating GvH clones were found to be associated with declines in HvG clones. High GvH to HvG T cell clonal ratios were observed in the allografts of patients with donor T cell macrochimerism. The conclusions were limited by the relatively low number and heterogeneity of the intestinal transplant patients.

The sequencing here drew on unstimulated CD4+ T cells sorted from spleen or lymph node cells, taken before intestinal transplant. The chain joins TRBV28 to TRBJ1-4, with 8 central nucleotides matching TRBD1. The TCR originated in a human donor who received an intestinal transplant. The CDR3 corresponds to CASSVQGGNEKLFF. The bases read TGTGCCAGCAGTGTACAGGGGGGTAATGAAAAACTGTTTTTT.